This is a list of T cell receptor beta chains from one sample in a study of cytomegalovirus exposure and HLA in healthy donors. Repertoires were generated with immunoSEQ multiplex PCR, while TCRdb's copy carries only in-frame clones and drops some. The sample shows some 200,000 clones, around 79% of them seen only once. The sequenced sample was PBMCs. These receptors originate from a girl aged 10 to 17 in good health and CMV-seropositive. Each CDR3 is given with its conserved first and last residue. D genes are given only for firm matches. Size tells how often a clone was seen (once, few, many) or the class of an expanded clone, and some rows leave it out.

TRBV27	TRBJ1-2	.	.	TGTGCCAGCAGTCCGGGCTTCGACAGTTCTGATGGCTACACCTTC	CASSPGFDSSDGYTF
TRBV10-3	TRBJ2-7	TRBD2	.	TGTGCCATCAGTGGGACTAGCGGGAAGGACGAGCAGTACTTC	CAISGTSGKDEQYF
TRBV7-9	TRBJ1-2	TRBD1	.	TGTGCCAGCAGCTTGCCCGGGACAGGGCCCTATGGCTACACCTTC	CASSLPGTGPYGYTF
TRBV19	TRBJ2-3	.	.	TGTGCCAGTAGTATAGATTCTGCAGATACGCAGTATTTT	CASSIDSADTQYF
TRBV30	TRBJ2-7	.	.	TGTGCCTGGAGTGCGGCAGGGGACGAGCAGTACTTC	CAWSAAGDEQYF
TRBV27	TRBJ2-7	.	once	TGTGCCAGCAGTTTAATTGGATTCGGGGGTTTCGACGAGCAGTACTTC	CASSLIGFGGFDEQYF
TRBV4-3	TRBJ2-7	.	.	TGCGCCAGCAGCCAAGATACCCGGGGTCCGTACGAGCAGTACTTC	CASSQDTRGPYEQYF
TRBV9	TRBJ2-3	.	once	TGTGCCAGCAGCGTAGTGGACTCAACCACAGATACGCAGTATTTT	CASSVVDSTTDTQYF
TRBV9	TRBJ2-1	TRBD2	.	TGTGCCAGCAGCGTAGAAGGCGGGGGTGGGTACAATGAGCAGTTCTTC	CASSVEGGGGYNEQFF
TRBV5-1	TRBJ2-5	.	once	TGCGCCAGCAGCTTGGATGTTCAGGAGACCCAGTACTTC	CASSLDVQETQYF
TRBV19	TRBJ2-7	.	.	TGTGCCAGTAGTATCACAGGTAGCTCCTACGAGCAGTACTTC	CASSITGSSYEQYF
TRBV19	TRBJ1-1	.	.	TGTGCCAGTAAGGGGTTCGGCACTGAAGCTTTCTTT	CASKGFGTEAFF
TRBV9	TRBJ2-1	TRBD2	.	TGTGCCAGCAGCCCAGCACCCCTAGCGGGGGGGCAGAATGAGCAGTTCTTC	CASSPAPLAGGQNEQFF
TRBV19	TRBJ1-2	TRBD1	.	TGTGCCAGTAGTATAACAGGGGGCATCTATGGCTACACCTTC	CASSITGGIYGYTF
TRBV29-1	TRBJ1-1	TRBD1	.	TGCAGCGTTCTATTACAGGGGGCGACGGCTGAAGCTTTCTTT	CSVLLQGATAEAFF
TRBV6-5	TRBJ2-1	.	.	TGTGCCAGCAGTTACTCGAGAAGCGATGAGCAGTTCTTC	CASSYSRSDEQFF
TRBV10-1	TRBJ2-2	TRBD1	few	TGCGCCAGCAGTGAGTCGAATCGGGACAGGGTTAACACCGGGGAGCTGTTTTTT	CASSESNRDRVNTGELFF
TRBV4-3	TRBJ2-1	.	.	TGCGCCAGCAGCCAAGTTTTGGGGCAGGGGATCTACAATGAGCAGTTCTTC	CASSQVLGQGIYNEQFF
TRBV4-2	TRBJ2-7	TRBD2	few	TGTGCCAGCAGCCAAGATTCAGGCGGGGGTTCCTACGAGCAGTACTTC	CASSQDSGGGSYEQYF
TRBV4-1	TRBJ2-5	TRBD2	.	TGCGCCAGCAGCCAAGGGGGACTAGCGGGGGTCCAAGAGACCCAGTACTTC	CASSQGGLAGVQETQYF
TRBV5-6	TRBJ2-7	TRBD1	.	TGTGCCAGCAGCAACCAGGGGGCGGACTACGAGCAGTACTTC	CASSNQGADYEQYF
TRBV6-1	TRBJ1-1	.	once	TGTGCCAGCAACCCCCCCGGTCGGGTGAACACTGAAGCTTTCTTT	CASNPPGRVNTEAFF
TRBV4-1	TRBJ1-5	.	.	TGCGCCAGCGGCCAAGGGGAGGGGCATAGCAATCAGCCCCAGCATTTT	CASGQGEGHSNQPQHF
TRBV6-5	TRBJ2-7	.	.	TGTGCCAGCAGTTACTTGGCGGATTACGAGCAGTACTTC	CASSYLADYEQYF
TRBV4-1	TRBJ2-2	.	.	TGCGCCAGCAGCCAAGGTAGGGCGCGGGGCACCGGGGAGCTGTTTTTC	CASSQGRARGTGELFF
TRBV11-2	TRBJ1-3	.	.	TGTGCCAGCACCTCCTTACCCAGGGGAGCATCCTCTGGAAACACCATATATTTT	CASTSLPRGASSGNTIYF
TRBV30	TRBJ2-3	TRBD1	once	TGTGCCTGGAGTCGTTCAGGGGGCGCAGATACGCAGTATTTT	CAWSRSGGADTQYF
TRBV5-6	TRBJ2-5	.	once	TGTGCCAGCAGCTTGGAACAGGGAATCCAAGAGACCCAGTACTTC	CASSLEQGIQETQYF
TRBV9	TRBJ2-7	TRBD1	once	TGTGCCAGCAGCGTAGAAACAGGGGGCGGGTACGAGCAGTACTTC	CASSVETGGGYEQYF
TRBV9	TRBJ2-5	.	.	TGTGCCAGCAGCGTAAGTCCCAGCGGTCAAGAGACCCAGTACTTC	CASSVSPSGQETQYF
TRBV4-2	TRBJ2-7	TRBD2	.	TGTGCCAGCAGCCAGAGACTAGCGGGGGGATACGAGCAGTACTTC	CASSQRLAGGYEQYF
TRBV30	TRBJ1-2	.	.	TGTGCCTGGCCTTCTGGAGGGATCCATGGCTACACCTTC	CAWPSGGIHGYTF
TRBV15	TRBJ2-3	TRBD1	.	TGTGCCACCAGCAGAACCCCCGGGACAGGCACCACAGATACGCAGTATTTT	CATSRTPGTGTTDTQYF
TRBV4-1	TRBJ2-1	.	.	TGCGCCAGCAGCCCAACGATCATAGCACTAGGAGCCTACAATGAGCAGTTCTTC	CASSPTIIALGAYNEQFF
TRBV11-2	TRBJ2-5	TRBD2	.	TGTGCCAGCAGCCCGTTGCGGGGGACGGGGGAGACCCAGTACTTC	CASSPLRGTGETQYF
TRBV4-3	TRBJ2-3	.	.	TGCGCCAGCAGCCAAAACAGGGTGCTTCTCGCAGATACGCAGTATTTT	CASSQNRVLLADTQYF
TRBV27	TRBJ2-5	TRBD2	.	TGTGCCAGCAGTTTCCTAGCGGGGGGGCCAGGGACCCAGTACTTC	CASSFLAGGPGTQYF
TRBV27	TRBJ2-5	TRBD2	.	TGTGCCAGCAACCCTAACCCCGGGACTATCGGGGGGGAGACCCAGTACTTC	CASNPNPGTIGGETQYF
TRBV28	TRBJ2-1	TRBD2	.	TGTGCCAGCACTCTAACACTAGCGGGCCACAATGAGCAGTTCTTC	CASTLTLAGHNEQFF
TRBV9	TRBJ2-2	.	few	TGTGCCAGCAGCGTATCGGGTTCGTGGACCGGGGAGCTGTTTTTT	CASSVSGSWTGELFF
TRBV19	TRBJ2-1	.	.	TGTGCCAGTAGTATCGGACAGTCCTACAATGAGCAGTTCTTC	CASSIGQSYNEQFF
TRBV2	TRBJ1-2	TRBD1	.	TGTGCCAGCTACCCAGGGGGACGGGGTGGCTACACCTTC	CASYPGGRGGYTF
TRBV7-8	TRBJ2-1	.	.	TGTGCCAGCAGCCGGACCGACAGGTTAAGGACCGACAATGAGCAGTTCTTC	CASSRTDRLRTDNEQFF
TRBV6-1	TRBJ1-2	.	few	TGTGCCAGCAGTGAGACATATGGCTACACCTTC	CASSETYGYTF
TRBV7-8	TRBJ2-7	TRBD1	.	TGTGCCACCAGGGACAGAAACGACGAGCAGTACTTC	CATRDRNDEQYF
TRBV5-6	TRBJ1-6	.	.	TGTGCCAGCAGCTTTCGGCAGGGCCACCTGAATTCACCCCTCCACTTT	CASSFRQGHLNSPLHF
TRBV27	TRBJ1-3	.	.	TGTGCCAGCAGTTGGATCGTCCAGGGCGACGCTGGAAACACCATATATTTT	CASSWIVQGDAGNTIYF
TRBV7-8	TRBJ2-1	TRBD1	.	TGTGCCAGCAGCTTAAGGGGATCCGGTACAGGGGTAGACCAGTTCTTC	CASSLRGSGTGVDQFF
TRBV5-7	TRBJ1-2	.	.	TGTGCCAGCAGCTTGGTCGGGCAGGGTGTCTATGGCTACACCTTC	CASSLVGQGVYGYTF
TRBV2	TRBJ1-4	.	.	TGTGCCAGCCTCGTCGGTGAAAAACTGTTTTTT	CASLVGEKLFF
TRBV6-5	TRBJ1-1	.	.	TGTGCCAGCAGTTTGATCTCCGGCCGGGTGAACACTGAAGCTTTCTTT	CASSLISGRVNTEAFF
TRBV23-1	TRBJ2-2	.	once	TGCGCCAGCAGTCAATGGGTGGCCGACCAGGCGAGCACCGGGGAGCTGTTTTTT	CASSQWVADQASTGELFF
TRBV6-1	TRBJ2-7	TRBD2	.	TGTGCTAGCGGGGGGGAGGCCTACGAGCAGTACTTC	CASGGEAYEQYF
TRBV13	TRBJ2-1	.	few	TGTGCCAGCAGCGATACCTTGGGCGTTACTGGGCAGTTCTTC	CASSDTLGVTGQFF